This TCR beta chain stems from a study of blood T cell repertoires in COVID-19. Study background: Samples of COVID-19 (acute and convalescent) were obtained from the United States, Italy and Spain.

Generated by immunoSEQ multiplex PCR, the TCRdb table keeps only in-frame clones and is missing some. This table has 80,000 to 100,000 clones, 90% appearing once. Germline values: CDR1 SNHLY, CDR2 FYNNEI. This CDR3 comprises 15 residues. Trimming took 5 bases from V and 5 from J; bases not matched to a gene: 9. The receptor comes from a man between 60 and 75 years old with acute or convalescent COVID-19. The rearrangement uses TRBV2 and TRBJ2-5; 9 bases are a match to TRBD1. Sequences were obtained from peripheral blood. The CDR3 region is CASSKPGTGSETQYF. The CDR3, as DNA: TGTGCCAGCAGTAAACCCGGGACAGGGTCGGAGACCCAGTACTTC.